This T cell receptor beta chain was recorded in a study of T-cell memory formation after mild COVID-19. Study conclusions and caveats: Some SARS-CoV-2-responding clones were already detected in memory before infection.

Trimming left V 6 bases short and J 0 bases short, with 11 bases between. The CDR3 loop spans 14 amino acids. This clonotype was found a few times. Its antigen remains unknown. From the 5' RACE reads, TCRdb called clonotypes with MiXCR, one entry per CDR3 protein. Of some 330,000 distinct CDR3 sequences listed, 20% to 25% are singletons. This sequence joins TRBV12-3 or TRBV12-4 and TRBJ1-1, with a possible D match to TRBD1 (6 bases). The TCR originated in an adult woman who had mild COVID-19 (a few samples of this study predate the infection). Cell type and time point are not known. Sequenced input: PBMCs or a T cell subset sorted from them (not recorded which). As DNA, the CDR3 is TGTGCCAGCAGAACAGGGCACGTGAACACTGAAGCTTTCTTT. It is translated as CASRTGHVNTEAFF.